The 30 T cell receptor beta chains below all came from one sample that was sequenced in a study of T cells in localized non-small cell lung cancer. The table came from immunoSEQ multiplex PCR; TCRdb's copy has only in-frame clones and leaves some out. The repertoire has more than 70,000 clones, about four fifths of them found once; the top ten carry under 3.5%. Source: peripheral blood, taken before any cancer treatment. The receptors originated from a man aged 40 to 70 with stage I lung adenocarcinoma.

The rearrangement uses TRBV2 and TRBJ1-1, with TRBD1 matching 10 bases. After removal of 5 bases from V and 12 bases from J, the junction contained 18 bases not matched to a gene. Germline assignment: CDR1 SNHLY and CDR2 FYNNEI. The CDR3 has 16 residues. The CDR3 loop is CASSRSGTGAKNGTFF. CDR3 nucleotides: TGTGCCAGCAGTCGATCCGGGACAGGGGCGAAGAATGGAACTTTCTTT.

This chain joins TRBV5-1 and TRBJ1-3, with a possible D match to TRBD1 (6 bases). The V and J ends lost 4 bases and 0 bases respectively, with 14 bases between them. The CDR3 consists of 16 residues. Germline V CDR1 and CDR2: SGHRS, YFSETQ. The CDR3 nucleotides read TGCGCCAGCAGCGAACGGACGGGGGCCTCTGGAAACACCATATATTTT. This sequence encodes CASSERTGASGNTIYF.

The V and J genes are TRBV5-1 and TRBJ1-2, with D possibly matching TRBD1 (5 bases). This CDR3 comprises 14 residues. Germline V CDR1 and CDR2: SGHRS, YFSETQ. The ends were cut back, 0 bases at V and 6 bases at J, with 12 bases in the middle. CDR3 DNA: TGCGCCAGCAGCTTGGCAGGGCAGAGAGATGGCTACACCTTC. Residues: CASSLAGQRDGYTF.

This clone came up a few times. The chain uses TRBV30 and TRBJ1-2, with TRBD1 matching 8 bases. The CDR3 has 14 amino acids. Germline V lookup: CDR1 GTSNPN, CDR2 SVGIG (reference sequence). Trimming removed 4 bases from V and 6 bases from J; junction bases left unmatched: 10. CDR3 nucleotides: TGTGCCTGGAACAGAGTGACAGGGGCAGATGGCTACACCTTC. Translated: CAWNRVTGADGYTF. Together with reference TRBV30 and TRBJ1-2, the CDR3 gives the full variable domain: SQTIHQWPATLVQPVGSPLSLECTVEGTSNPNLYWYRQAAGRGLQLLFYSVGIGQISSEVPQNLSASRPQDRQFILSSKKLLLSDSGFYLCAWNRVTGADGYTFGSGTRLTVV.

The genes are TRBV6-6 and TRBJ1-1, with a tentative D call TRBD1 (6 bases). The V gene lost 6 bases and the J gene lost 11 bases, with 19 bases spanning the gap. The CDR3 is 13 amino acids. Germline V gives CDR1 MNHNY, CDR2 SVGAGI (reference sequence). The CDR3, as DNA: TGTGCCAGCAGGCGGGCAGGGGAGATGAGGGCTTTCTTT. Residues: CASRRAGEMRAFF.

This rearrangement joins TRBV30 to TRBJ2-7; weak D call: TRBD2 (5 bases). V lost 4 bases and J 1 base, leaving 14 bases between the germline ends. Looked up from germline, CDR1 is GTSNPN and CDR2 is SVGIG (reference sequence). The CDR3 has 14 amino acids. CDR3 coding DNA: TGTGCCTGGACGCAAAACTCGGGGTCCTACGAGCAGTACTTC. The encoded protein is CAWTQNSGSYEQYF.

For this clone: One junction end does not reproduce the germline sequence, and a read error may be involved. The chain uses TRBV7-7 and TRBJ2-5; TRBD2 might be the D (5 bases). CDR1 is SSHAT, CDR2 FNYEAQ, per germline (reference sequence). This CDR3 is built from 17 residues. The CDR3 reads CASSHPSTARAQETQYF. In DNA, the CDR3 is TGTGCTAGCAGCCACCCCTCCACCGCGAGGGCCCAAGAGACCCAGTACTTC.

The genes are TRBV30 and TRBJ1-3; TRBD1 matches 9 bases. This CDR3 has 17 residues. From germline, CDR1 is GTSNPN and CDR2 SVGIG (reference sequence). Unmatched junction bases numbered 13, after V lost 0 bases and J lost 7 bases. In DNA form, the CDR3 reads TGTGCCTGGAGTGTACGCGGGGGACAGGGCGGGCGGAACACCATATATTTT. Amino acids: CAWSVRGGQGGRNTIYF.

The V and J genes are TRBV30 and TRBJ2-7; possible D gene TRBD2, 6 bases. CDR3 length: 15 amino acids. Germline V gene lookup returns CDR1 GTSNPN and CDR2 SVGIG (reference sequence). V dropped 2 bases and J dropped 1 base, with 15 bases sitting between them. CDR3 nucleotides: TGTGCCTGGAGTCCCCCCGGACTACGGTCCTACGAGCAGTACTTC. Protein sequence: CAWSPPGLRSYEQYF.

V usage is TRBV12-5 and J usage is TRBJ2-5, with TRBD1 matching over 9 bases. With V trimmed by 6 bases and J by 5 bases, 7 bases remained unmatched. The length of the CDR3 is 14 residues. In germline, CDR1 is LGHNT, CDR2 FRNRAP. CDR3 sequence (DNA): TGTGCTAGTGGAACCGGGACAGGGTCGGAGACCCAGTACTTC. Translation gives CASGTGTGSETQYF.

J is TRBJ2-2 and V is TRBV5-4; a possible D gene is TRBD2 (5 bases). The CDR3 totals 16 residues. Trimming cost V 4 bases and J 6 bases, with 19 bases left between them. CDR1 and CDR2 (germline): SGHNT, YYREEE (reference sequence). DNA of the CDR3: TGTGCCAGCAGCACTGCTGGTGCGCGGGTCTCCGGGGAGCTGTTTTTT. Translation gives CASSTAGARVSGELFF.

The chain uses TRBV4-2 and TRBJ2-1, with 12 bases fitting TRBD2. Germline V gives CDR1 LGHNA, CDR2 YNFKEQ. CDR3 length: 18 residues. The V segment lost 0 bases and the J segment 8 bases; nucleotides outside the gene matches: 11. CDR3 protein: CASSQEVGSSGRVHEQFF. CDR3 nucleotides: TGTGCCAGCAGCCAAGAAGTGGGCTCTAGCGGGAGGGTCCATGAGCAGTTCTTC.

The chain employs TRBV6-5 and TRBJ1-5; tentative D call: TRBD1 (5 bases). V was shortened by 0 bases and J by 4 bases, with 10 bases between the two germline ends. Germline loops: CDR1 MNHEY, CDR2 SVGAGI. CDR3 length equals 15 residues. The CDR3 DNA is TGTGCCAGCAGTTACTCGGGGGTGAGGAATCAGCCCCAGCATTTT. It translates to CASSYSGVRNQPQHF.

The rearrangement links TRBV7-8 to TRBJ2-3; D is possibly TRBD2 (7 bases). This CDR3 spans 14 amino acids. The germline CDR1 and CDR2 sequences are SGHVS and FQNEAQ. V lost 3 bases, J lost 9 bases, and 16 bases lay in between. DNA of the CDR3: TGTGCCAGCAGCTTCGAAGCGGGAAGGGGGACGCAGTATTTT. Encoded protein: CASSFEAGRGTQYF.

V usage is TRBV6-1 and J usage is TRBJ2-7, with D perhaps TRBD1 (5 bases). Germline lookup yields CDR1 MNHNS and CDR2 SASEGT. The CDR3 contains 10 residues. V lost 6 bases and J 6 bases, leaving 6 bases between the germline ends. The CDR3 is CASRGPEQYF. The CDR3 DNA sequence: TGTGCCAGCAGGGGGCCCGAGCAGTACTTC.

This rearrangement joins TRBV9 to TRBJ1-3, with a weak D call TRBD1 (6 bases). CDR3 size: 16 residues. Germline V gene sequence: CDR1 SGDLS, CDR2 YYNGEE. V lost 2 bases to trimming and J lost 0 bases, with 12 bases between them. As DNA, the CDR3 is TGTGCCAGCAGCGTTCCCGACAGGTTCTCTGGAAACACCATATATTTT. Translated: CASSVPDRFSGNTIYF.

This clone was observed a handful of times. The J gene is TRBJ1-1, the V gene TRBV20-1; D possibly corresponds to TRBD1 (5 bases). V was shortened by 5 bases and J by 10 bases, with 14 bases between the two germline ends. This CDR3 has 11 residues. The germline V gene encodes CDR1 DFQATT and CDR2 SNEGSKA (reference sequence). CDR3 amino acids: CSASGQFGAFF. CDR3 in DNA: TGCAGTGCTTCAGGACAATTCGGAGCTTTCTTT.

The gene calls are TRBV6-5 and TRBJ2-7; a possible D gene is TRBD1 (5 bases). There are 15 residues in the CDR3. The germline V gene has CDR1 MNHEY and CDR2 SVGAGI. V was shortened by 2 bases and J by 0 bases, with 11 bases between the two germline ends. The CDR3 DNA follows: TGTGCCAGCAGTTACAAGGGGCAGAACTCCTACGAGCAGTACTTC. This encodes CASSYKGQNSYEQYF.

The V call is TRBV18, the J call TRBJ1-5; D remains unclear. The CDR3 spans 15 residues. Trimming removed 2 bases at V and 7 bases at J, with 15 bases between. In germline, CDR1 is KGHSH, CDR2 LQKENI. The CDR3 DNA sequence: TGTGCCAGCTCACCAGACCCGGCGGGAAAGCAGCCCCAGCATTTT. It codes for CASSPDPAGKQPQHF.

The chain joins TRBV7-3 to TRBJ2-2; the D gene is possibly TRBD1 (6 bases). V was cut by 4 bases and J by 0 bases, with 12 bases left in between. CDR1 and CDR2 (germline): SGHTA, FQGTGA. This CDR3 contains 16 residues. CDR3 sequence (DNA): TGTGCCAGCAGCTCGAGGGCAGGGGCGAACACCGGGGAGCTGTTTTTT. This sequence encodes CASSSRAGANTGELFF.

The chain carries TRBV7-9 and TRBJ1-4; a weak D match, TRBD1 (5 bases). V shed 5 bases and J shed 1 base, with 17 bases lying between them. Germline CDR1 reads SEHNR; CDR2 reads FQNEAQ (reference sequence). The CDR3 is 17 amino acids. The CDR3 DNA reads TGTGCCAGCAGCGATGCCGGGACTGAAGTAACTAATGAAAAACTGTTTTTT. Its protein product is CASSDAGTEVTNEKLFF.

The gene calls are TRBV7-8 and TRBJ2-2; D uncertain. CDR1 SGHVS and CDR2 FQNEAQ come from the germline V gene. Trimming removed 3 bases from V and 6 bases from J, with 8 bases in between. The CDR3 is 13 amino acids. CDR3 amino acids: CASSLVIAGELFF. CDR3 nucleotide sequence: TGTGCCAGCAGCTTGGTGATTGCCGGGGAGCTGTTTTTT.

The chain combines TRBV5-6 with TRBJ2-5, with 9 bases identical to TRBD2. With the DNA end fitting TRBJ2-7 better, the J assignment may be wrong. The length of the CDR3 is 17 residues. Looked up from germline, CDR1 is SGHDT and CDR2 is YYEEEE. In nucleotides, the CDR3 is TGTGCCAGCAGCGCTCCCCCTAGTAGCGGGAGATTTTACGAGCAGTACTTC. The encoded protein is CASSAPPSSGRFYEQYF.

This chain joins TRBV9 and TRBJ2-1, with D uncertain. V lost 0 bases and J 6 bases, leaving 7 bases between the germline ends. CDR1 SGDLS and CDR2 YYNGEE come from the germline V gene. The CDR3 is made up of 13 amino acids. Here the CDR3 reads CASSVGNGNEQFF. The CDR3 DNA is TGTGCCAGCAGCGTAGGAAATGGCAATGAGCAGTTCTTC. Looking up the rest from reference TRBV9 and TRBJ2-1 gives the full variable domain: DSGVTQTPKHLITATGQRVTLRCSPRSGDLSVYWYQQSLDQGLQFLIQYYNGEERAKGNILERFSAQQFPDLHSELNLSSLELGDSALYFCASSVGNGNEQFFGPGTRLTVL.

The chain couples TRBV5-1 to TRBJ2-7; a weak D match, TRBD2 (6 bases). V shed 4 bases and J shed 5 bases, with 10 bases lying between them. The CDR3 has 12 residues. Germline V gene sequence: CDR1 SGHRS, CDR2 YFSETQ. The CDR3 spells CASSPEGHEQYF. The CDR3 nucleotides are TGCGCCAGCAGCCCGGAGGGCCACGAGCAGTACTTC.

The gene calls are TRBV19 and TRBJ2-5, with 8 positions matching TRBD1. J gave up 1 base and V 6 bases, and 7 bases lay outside the gene matches. Germline CDR1 and CDR2: LNHDA and SQIVND (reference sequence). The CDR3 covers 15 residues. For the CDR3, the DNA is TGTGCCAGTAGGCCCCAGGGGGCCCGCCAAGAGACCCAGTACTTC. Translating gives CASRPQGARQETQYF.

The table lists this clone with a few counts. This sequence joins TRBV5-6 and TRBJ2-5; 11 bases are a match to TRBD2. With 2 bases clipped from V and 4 bases from J, the junction kept 4 bases outside the gene matches. The CDR3 is 15 residues long. CDR1 and CDR2 from the germline V gene are SGHDT and YYEEEE. CDR3 nucleotide sequence: TGTGCCAGCAGCTTCCTAGCGGGGGGAGGAGAGACCCAGTACTTC. Translated, it gives CASSFLAGGGETQYF.

The V and J genes are TRBV6-5 and TRBJ1-2; no reliable D call. The V end was cut by 0 bases, the J end by 7 bases, with 12 bases between. The V gene's germline CDR1 is MNHEY and CDR2 SVGAGI. There are 14 residues in the CDR3. The CDR3 DNA follows: TGTGCCAGCAGTTACTCGAGGGATCCACCTGGCTACACCTTC. This gives the protein CASSYSRDPPGYTF.

This rearrangement joins TRBV4-1 to TRBJ2-1; 10 bases map to TRBD1. The ends lost 3 bases at V and 6 bases at J; junction bases unmatched: 2. CDR3 length: 14 amino acids. The germline V gene encodes CDR1 MGHRA and CDR2 YSYEKL. In nucleotides, the CDR3 is TGCGCCAGCAGCCAGGGGACAGGGGTCAATGAGCAGTTCTTC. Amino acids: CASSQGTGVNEQFF.

The genes are TRBV5-1 and TRBJ2-7, with 11 bases lining up with TRBD2. V shed 10 bases and J 2 bases; nucleotides not matched to a gene: 23. The CDR3 loop spans 19 amino acids. Per germline, CDR1 SGHRS and CDR2 YFSETQ. Here the CDR3 DNA reads TGCGCCGGCTACATAAGGACTAGCGGGTTCACGCGAACAACCTACGAGCAGTACTTC. Residues: CAGYIRTSGFTRTTYEQYF.